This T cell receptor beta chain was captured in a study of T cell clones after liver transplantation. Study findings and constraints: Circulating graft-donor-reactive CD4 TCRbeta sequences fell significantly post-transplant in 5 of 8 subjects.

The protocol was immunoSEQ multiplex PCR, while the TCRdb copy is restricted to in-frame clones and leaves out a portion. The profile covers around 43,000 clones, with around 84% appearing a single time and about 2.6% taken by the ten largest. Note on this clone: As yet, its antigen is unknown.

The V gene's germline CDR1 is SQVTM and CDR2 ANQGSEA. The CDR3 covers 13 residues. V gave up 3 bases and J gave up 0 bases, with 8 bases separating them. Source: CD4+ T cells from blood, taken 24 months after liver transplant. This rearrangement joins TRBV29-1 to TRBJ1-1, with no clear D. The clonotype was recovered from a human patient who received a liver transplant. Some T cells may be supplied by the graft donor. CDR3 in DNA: TGCAGCGTTGATACCCCTTTGAACACTGAAGCTTTCTTT. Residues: CSVDTPLNTEAFF.